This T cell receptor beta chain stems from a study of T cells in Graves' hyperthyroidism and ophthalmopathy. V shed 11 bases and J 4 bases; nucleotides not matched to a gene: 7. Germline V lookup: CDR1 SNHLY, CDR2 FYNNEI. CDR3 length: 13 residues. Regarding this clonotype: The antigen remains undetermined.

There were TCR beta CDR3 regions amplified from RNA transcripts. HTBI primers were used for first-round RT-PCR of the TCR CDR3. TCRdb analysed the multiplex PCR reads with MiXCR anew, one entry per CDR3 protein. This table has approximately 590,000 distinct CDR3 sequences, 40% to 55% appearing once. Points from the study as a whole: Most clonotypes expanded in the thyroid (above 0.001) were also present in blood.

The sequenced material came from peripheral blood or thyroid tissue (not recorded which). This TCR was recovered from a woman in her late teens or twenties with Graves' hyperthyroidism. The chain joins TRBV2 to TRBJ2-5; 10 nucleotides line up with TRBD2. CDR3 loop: CAWRLAGAETQYF. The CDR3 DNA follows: TGTGCCTGGAGGCTAGCGGGAGCAGAGACCCAGTACTTC.